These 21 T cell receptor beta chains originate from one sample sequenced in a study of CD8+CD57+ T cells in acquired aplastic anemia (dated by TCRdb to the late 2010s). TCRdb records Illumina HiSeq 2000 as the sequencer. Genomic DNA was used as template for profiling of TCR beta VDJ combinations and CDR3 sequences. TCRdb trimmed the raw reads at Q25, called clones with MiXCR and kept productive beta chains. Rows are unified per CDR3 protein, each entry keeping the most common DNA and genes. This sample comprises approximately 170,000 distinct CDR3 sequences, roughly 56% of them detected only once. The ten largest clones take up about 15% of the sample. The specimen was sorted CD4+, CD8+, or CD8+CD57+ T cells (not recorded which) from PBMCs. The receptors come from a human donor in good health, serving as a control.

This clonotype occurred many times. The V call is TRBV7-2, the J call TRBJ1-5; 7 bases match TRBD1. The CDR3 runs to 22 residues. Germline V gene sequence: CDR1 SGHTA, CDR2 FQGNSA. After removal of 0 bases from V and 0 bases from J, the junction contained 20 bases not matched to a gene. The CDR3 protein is CASSLATLFNRDSPNSNQPQHF. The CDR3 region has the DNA TGTGCCAGCAGCTTAGCGACTTTGTTTAACCGGGACAGCCCAAATAGCAATCAGCCCCAGCATTTT.

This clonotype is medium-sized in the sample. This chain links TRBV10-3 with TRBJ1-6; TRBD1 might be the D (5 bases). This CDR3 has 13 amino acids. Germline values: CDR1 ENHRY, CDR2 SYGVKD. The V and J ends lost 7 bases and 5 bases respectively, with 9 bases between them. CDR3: CAITAGNNSPLHF. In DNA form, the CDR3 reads TGTGCCATCACGGCAGGGAATAATTCACCCCTCCACTTT.

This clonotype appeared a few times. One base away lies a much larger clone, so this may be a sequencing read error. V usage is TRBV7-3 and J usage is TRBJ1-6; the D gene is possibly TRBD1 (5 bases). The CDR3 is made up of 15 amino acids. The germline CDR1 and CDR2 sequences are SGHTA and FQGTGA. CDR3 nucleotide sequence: TGTGCCAGCAGCTTAGTTGGGGCCAAGAATTCACCCTTCCACTTT. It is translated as CASSLVGAKNSPFHF.

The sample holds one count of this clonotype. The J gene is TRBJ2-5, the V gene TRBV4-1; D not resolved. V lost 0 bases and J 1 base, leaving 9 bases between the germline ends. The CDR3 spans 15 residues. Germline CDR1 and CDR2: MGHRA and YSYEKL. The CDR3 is CASSQDVRSQETQYF. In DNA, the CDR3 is TGCGCCAGCAGCCAAGACGTCCGGAGCCAAGAGACCCAGTACTTC.

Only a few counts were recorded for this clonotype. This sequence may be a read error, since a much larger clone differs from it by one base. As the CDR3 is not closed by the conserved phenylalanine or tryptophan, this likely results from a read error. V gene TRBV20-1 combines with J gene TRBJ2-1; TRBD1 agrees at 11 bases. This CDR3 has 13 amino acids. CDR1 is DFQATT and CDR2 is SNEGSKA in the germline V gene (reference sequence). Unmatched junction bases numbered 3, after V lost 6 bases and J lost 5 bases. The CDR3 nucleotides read TGCAGTGCCCCGGACAGGGGGCACAATGAGCAGTTCCTC. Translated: CSAPDRGHNEQFL.

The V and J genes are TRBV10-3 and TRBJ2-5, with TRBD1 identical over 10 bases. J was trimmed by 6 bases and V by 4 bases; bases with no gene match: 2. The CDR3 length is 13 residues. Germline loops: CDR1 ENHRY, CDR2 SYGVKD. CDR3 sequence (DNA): TGTGCCATCAGTGGGGGACAGGGGCAGACCCAGTACTTC. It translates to CAISGGQGQTQYF.

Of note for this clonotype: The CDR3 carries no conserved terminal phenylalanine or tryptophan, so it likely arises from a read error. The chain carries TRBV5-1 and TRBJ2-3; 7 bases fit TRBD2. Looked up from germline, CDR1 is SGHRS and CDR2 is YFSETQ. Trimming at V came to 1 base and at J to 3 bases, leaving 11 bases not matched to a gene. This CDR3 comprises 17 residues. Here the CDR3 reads CASSLWGAGPRTDTQYL. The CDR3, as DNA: TGCGCCAGCAGCTTGTGGGGAGCGGGGCCCCGAACAGATACGCAGTATCTT.

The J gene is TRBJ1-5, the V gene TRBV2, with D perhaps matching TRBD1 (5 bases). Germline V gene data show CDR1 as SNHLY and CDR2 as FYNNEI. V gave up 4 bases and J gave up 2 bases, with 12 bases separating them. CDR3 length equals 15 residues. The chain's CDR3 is CASSVEGTGNQPQHF. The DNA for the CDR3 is TGTGCCAGCAGTGTGGAGGGGACCGGCAATCAGCCCCAGCATTTT. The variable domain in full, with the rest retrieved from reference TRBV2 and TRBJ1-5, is EPEVTQTPSHQVTQMGQEVILRCVPISNHLYFYWYRQILGQKVEFLVSFYNNEISEKSEIFDDQFSVERPDGSNFTLKIRSTKLEDSAMYFCASSVEGTGNQPQHFGDGTRLSIL.

The CDR3 loop is CAISEPGQTGREQYF. Written as DNA, the CDR3 is TGTGCCATCAGTGAGCCGGGACAGACCGGACGAGAGCAGTACTTC. The chain has TRBV10-3 and TRBJ2-7, with TRBD1 identical over 7 bases. V dropped 2 bases and J dropped 7; count of bases not matched to a gene: 11. Germline lookup yields CDR1 ENHRY and CDR2 SYGVKD. The CDR3 has 15 residues.

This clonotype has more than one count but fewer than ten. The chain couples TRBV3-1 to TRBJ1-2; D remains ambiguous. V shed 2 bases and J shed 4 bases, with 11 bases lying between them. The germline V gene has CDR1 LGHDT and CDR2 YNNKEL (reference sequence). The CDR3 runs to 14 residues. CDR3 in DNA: TGTGCCAGCAGCCAATCAGGCATCATCTATGGCTACACCTTC. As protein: CASSQSGIIYGYTF.

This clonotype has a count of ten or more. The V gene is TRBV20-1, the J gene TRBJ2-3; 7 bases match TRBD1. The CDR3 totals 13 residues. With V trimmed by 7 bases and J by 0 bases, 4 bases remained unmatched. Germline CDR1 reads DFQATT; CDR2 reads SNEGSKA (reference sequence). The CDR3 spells CSVQTGSTDTQYF. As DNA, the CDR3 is TGCAGTGTCCAGACAGGGAGCACAGATACGCAGTATTTT.

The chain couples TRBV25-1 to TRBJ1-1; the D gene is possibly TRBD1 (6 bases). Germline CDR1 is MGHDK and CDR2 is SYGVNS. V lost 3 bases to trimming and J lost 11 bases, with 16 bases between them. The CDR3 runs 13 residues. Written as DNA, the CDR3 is TGTGCCAGCAGTGATTTACCACAGGGTGAGGCTTTCTTT. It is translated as CASSDLPQGEAFF.

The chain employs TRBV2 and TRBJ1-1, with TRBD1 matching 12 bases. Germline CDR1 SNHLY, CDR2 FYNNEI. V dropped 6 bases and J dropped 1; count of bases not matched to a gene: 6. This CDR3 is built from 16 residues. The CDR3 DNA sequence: TGTGCCAGCAGCACTGGGACAGGGGGCGCGAACACTGAAGCTTTCTTT. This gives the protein CASSTGTGGANTEAFF.

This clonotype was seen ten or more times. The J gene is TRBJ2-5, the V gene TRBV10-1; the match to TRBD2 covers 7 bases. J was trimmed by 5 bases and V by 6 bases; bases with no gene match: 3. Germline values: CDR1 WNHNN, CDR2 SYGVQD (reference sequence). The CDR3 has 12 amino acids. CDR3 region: CASRSGGETQYF. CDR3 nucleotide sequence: TGCGCCAGCAGGTCCGGGGGGGAGACCCAGTACTTC.

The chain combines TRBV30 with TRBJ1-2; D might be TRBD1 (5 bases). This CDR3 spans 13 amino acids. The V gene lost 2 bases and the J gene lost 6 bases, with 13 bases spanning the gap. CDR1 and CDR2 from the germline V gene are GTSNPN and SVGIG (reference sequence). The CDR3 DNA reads TGTGCCTGGAGTACGGGGGGAGGTGATGGCTACACCTTC. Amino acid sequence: CAWSTGGGDGYTF.

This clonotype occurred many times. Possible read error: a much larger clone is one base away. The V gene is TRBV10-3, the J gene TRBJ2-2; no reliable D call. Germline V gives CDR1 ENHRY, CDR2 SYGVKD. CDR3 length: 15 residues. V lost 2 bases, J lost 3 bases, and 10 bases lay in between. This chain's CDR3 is CAISEARADTGELFF. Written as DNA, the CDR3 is TGTGCCATCAGTGAGGCACGGGCGGACACCGGGGAGCTGTTTTTT.

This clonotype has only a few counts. Written as DNA, the CDR3 is TGCAGTGCAGGGGTTGACTATGGCTACACCTTC. Translated, it gives CSAGVDYGYTF. The chain joins TRBV20-1 to TRBJ1-2, with a weak D call TRBD1 (5 bases). Germline V gene sequence: CDR1 DFQATT, CDR2 SNEGSKA (reference sequence). The CDR3 is 11 amino acids. Trimming took off 6 bases at V and 3 bases at J, with 8 bases between the two ends.

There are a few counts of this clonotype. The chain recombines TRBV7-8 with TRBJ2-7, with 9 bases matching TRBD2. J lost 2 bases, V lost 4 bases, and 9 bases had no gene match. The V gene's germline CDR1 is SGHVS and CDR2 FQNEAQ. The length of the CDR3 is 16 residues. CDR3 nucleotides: TGTGCCAGCAGCTCGGGGGGGACTAGCCGCCCCTACGAGCAGTACTTC. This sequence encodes CASSSGGTSRPYEQYF.

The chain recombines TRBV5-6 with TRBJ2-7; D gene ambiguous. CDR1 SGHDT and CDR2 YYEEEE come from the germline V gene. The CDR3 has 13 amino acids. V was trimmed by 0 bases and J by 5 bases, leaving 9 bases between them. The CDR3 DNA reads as TGTGCCAGCAGCTTGGGTAGGGTTGACGAGCAGTACTTC. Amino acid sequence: CASSLGRVDEQYF.

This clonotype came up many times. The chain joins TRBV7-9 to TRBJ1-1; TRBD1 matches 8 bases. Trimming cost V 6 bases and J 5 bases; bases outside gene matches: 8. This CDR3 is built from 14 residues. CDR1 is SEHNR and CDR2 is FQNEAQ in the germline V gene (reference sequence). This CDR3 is CASSSTGGRTEAFF. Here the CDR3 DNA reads TGTGCCAGCAGTTCTACAGGGGGACGGACTGAAGCTTTCTTT.

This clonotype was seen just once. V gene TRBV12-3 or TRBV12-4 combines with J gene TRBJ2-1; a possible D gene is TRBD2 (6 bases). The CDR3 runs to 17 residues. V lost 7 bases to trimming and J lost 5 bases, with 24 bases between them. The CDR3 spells CASTNYRGADLDNEQFF. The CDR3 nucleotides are TGTGCCAGCACCAACTACCGCGGGGCCGATTTAGACAATGAGCAGTTCTTC.